These 29 T cell receptor beta chains originate from one sample sequenced in a study of STAT5B mutations in CD4+ large granular lymphocyte leukemia. Sequenced by immunoSEQ multiplex PCR; TCRdb stores in-frame clones only, minus some. Seen here are 4,700 or so clones, about 90% observed once, and the top ten hold roughly 80%. Material for sequencing was PBMCs. These TCRs come from a middle-aged man with CD4+ T-cell large granular lymphocyte leukemia.

The chain joins TRBV30 to TRBJ2-1, with 7 bases identical to TRBD2. The CDR3 runs 15 residues. CDR1 is GTSNPN, CDR2 SVGIG, per germline (reference sequence). J was trimmed by 7 bases and V by 3 bases; bases with no gene match: 12. The CDR3 loop reads CAWRTWGGSRNEQFF. The DNA for the CDR3 is TGTGCCTGGAGGACCTGGGGCGGGAGTAGGAATGAGCAGTTCTTC.

This clone has only a few counts. The chain links TRBV30 to TRBJ2-3, with a tentative D call TRBD1 (5 bases). Germline-derived CDR1 and CDR2 are GTSNPN and SVGIG (reference sequence). V lost 0 bases and J lost 0, with 10 bases in between. The CDR3 extends over 15 amino acids. CDR3 nucleotide sequence: TGTGCCTGGAGTGTGGCCTCAGGGAGCACAGATACGCAGTATTTT. Translated: CAWSVASGSTDTQYF.

This clone was seen a single time. The chain couples TRBV29-1 to TRBJ1-2; D remains unclear. Germline V CDR1 and CDR2: SQVTM, ANQGSEA. The CDR3 has 11 amino acids. The V gene lost 2 bases and the J gene lost 5 bases, with 6 bases spanning the gap. The CDR3 reads CSVELYYGYTF. The CDR3 nucleotides are TGCAGCGTTGAACTGTATTATGGCTACACCTTC.

The chain employs TRBV4-2 and TRBJ2-7; TRBD2 matches 9 bases. The CDR3 is 16 amino acids. The germline CDR1 and CDR2 sequences are LGHNA and YNFKEQ. The V gene end was trimmed by 0 bases and the J gene end by 1 base; junction bases not matched to a gene: 4. DNA of the CDR3: TGTGCCAGCAGCCAAGAAGAGCGGGGGGTATCCTACGAGCAGTACTTC. It translates to CASSQEERGVSYEQYF.

The DNA for the CDR3 is TGCAGCGTTTCCGCAGCTGGCGGACCCGGGGATGAGCAGTTCTTC. It specifies CSVSAAGGPGDEQFF. This chain uses TRBV29-1 with TRBJ2-1, with D possibly matching TRBD2 (5 bases). CDR1 and CDR2 (germline): SQVTM, ANQGSEA. Trimming removed 5 bases from V and 8 bases from J, with 22 bases in between. CDR3 length: 15 amino acids.

This chain uses TRBV11-3 with TRBJ2-2, with a tentative D call TRBD2 (6 bases). Germline loops: CDR1 SGHNT, CDR2 YENEEA. This CDR3 contains 17 residues. The ends were cut back, 0 bases at V and 4 bases at J, with 15 bases in the middle. The CDR3 spells CASSLDELAGITGELFF. CDR3 in DNA: TGTGCCAGCAGCTTAGACGAGTTGGCGGGAATCACCGGGGAGCTGTTTTTT.

CDR3 bases: TGTGCCAGCAGGGAGCTCCGGGTGGGCAATCAGCCCCAGCATTTT. This translates into CASRELRVGNQPQHF. The rearrangement joins TRBV6-6 to TRBJ1-5; no firm D call. The CDR3 is 15 residues long. Trimming cost V 6 bases and J 2 bases, with 14 bases left between them. CDR1 is MNHNY, CDR2 SVGAGI, per germline (reference sequence).

This chain joins TRBV5-1 and TRBJ2-3; 9 bases match TRBD2. Trimming cost V 0 bases and J 0 bases; bases outside gene matches: 11. The CDR3 is made up of 19 amino acids. Germline V lookup: CDR1 SGHRS, CDR2 YFSETQ. CDR3 sequence reads: CASSLAEGASGASTDTQYF. The DNA for the CDR3 is TGCGCCAGCAGCTTGGCCGAAGGGGCTAGCGGGGCTAGCACAGATACGCAGTATTTT.

The V and J genes are TRBV5-1 and TRBJ1-4, with 7 bases fitting TRBD1. This CDR3 is 16 amino acids long. V lost 0 bases and J lost 8; bases outside the gene matches: 10. From germline, CDR1 is SGHRS and CDR2 YFSETQ. The CDR3 reads CASSLGYRGSSEKLFF. DNA of the CDR3: TGCGCCAGCAGCTTGGGCTACAGGGGCAGCTCCGAAAAACTGTTTTTT.

This clone has just a few counts. The chain is built from TRBV29-1 and TRBJ1-1, with D unclear. This CDR3 has 13 residues. Germline V gene lookup returns CDR1 SQVTM and CDR2 ANQGSEA. Trimming cost V 3 bases and J 0 bases, with 8 bases left between them. The CDR3 spells CSVESVLNTEAFF. The CDR3 bases are TGCAGCGTTGAGTCGGTATTGAACACTGAAGCTTTCTTT. The full variable domain, its missing parts supplied by reference TRBV29-1 and TRBJ1-1, is SAVISQKPSRDICQRGTSLTIQCQVDSQVTMMFWYRQQPGQSLTLIATANQGSEATYESGFVIDKFPISRPNLTFSTLTVSNMSPEDSSIYLCSVESVLNTEAFFGQGTRLTVV.

This clone was picked up one time. The gene calls are TRBV9 and TRBJ2-3; 9 bases fit TRBD1. Germline V CDR1 and CDR2: SGDLS, YYNGEE. This CDR3 comprises 14 residues. The V gene end was trimmed by 4 bases and the J gene end by 6 bases; junction bases not matched to a gene: 6. The CDR3 protein is CASSSRTGADTQYF. CDR3 in DNA: TGTGCCAGCAGCTCCCGGACAGGGGCGGATACGCAGTATTTT. Variable domain in full (rest from reference TRBV9 and TRBJ2-3): DSGVTQTPKHLITATGQRVTLRCSPRSGDLSVYWYQQSLDQGLQFLIQYYNGEERAKGNILERFSAQQFPDLHSELNLSSLELGDSALYFCASSSRTGADTQYFGPGTRLTVL.

The V and J genes are TRBV7-9 and TRBJ1-1, with D possibly TRBD1 on 5 matching bases. The CDR3 loop spans 16 amino acids. The V end was cut by 0 bases, the J end by 1 base, with 12 bases between. CDR1 is SEHNR, CDR2 FQNEAQ, per germline (reference sequence). The CDR3 nucleotides are TGTGCCAGCAGCTTAGCCCAGACAGCCTCGAACACTGAAGCTTTCTTT. Protein: CASSLAQTASNTEAFF.

This sequence joins TRBV7-9 and TRBJ2-7; a possible D gene is TRBD2 (5 bases). CDR1 SEHNR and CDR2 FQNEAQ come from the germline V gene (reference sequence). CDR3 length: 14 amino acids. With 5 bases removed from V and 2 bases from J, the gap between germline ends came to 13 bases. The DNA for the CDR3 is TGTGCCAGCAGCCCGTGGGGAGCGACCTACGAGCAGTACTTC. Amino acid sequence: CASSPWGATYEQYF.

This chain links TRBV2 with TRBJ1-1; 7 bases agree with TRBD1. Germline-derived CDR1 and CDR2 are SNHLY and FYNNEI. V lost 4 bases, J lost 3 bases, and 8 bases stayed unmatched. The CDR3 runs to 15 residues. The CDR3 loop is CASSVQGTRDTEAFF. The CDR3 DNA sequence: TGTGCCAGCAGTGTACAGGGGACGAGGGACACTGAAGCTTTCTTT. Complete variable domain (other parts from reference TRBV2 and TRBJ1-1): EPEVTQTPSHQVTQMGQEVILRCVPISNHLYFYWYRQILGQKVEFLVSFYNNEISEKSEIFDDQFSVERPDGSNFTLKIRSTKLEDSAMYFCASSVQGTRDTEAFFGQGTRLTVV.

The genes are TRBV2 and TRBJ1-2, with a possible D match to TRBD1 (5 bases). The CDR3 totals 15 residues. The germline CDR1 and CDR2 sequences are SNHLY and FYNNEI. V was clipped by 7 bases and J by 3 bases, with 18 bases between them. CDR3 DNA: TGTGCCAGCATTATATCACAGGATAACCACTATGGCTACACCTTC. Its translation is CASIISQDNHYGYTF.

The chain couples TRBV6-6 to TRBJ2-7, with a possible D match to TRBD2 (6 bases). The CDR3 is 15 amino acids. V dropped 2 bases and J dropped 0 bases, with 11 bases sitting between them. Germline V gene data show CDR1 as MNHNY and CDR2 as SVGAGI (reference sequence). The CDR3 loop reads CASSYSSGDSYEQYF. The CDR3 DNA reads TGTGCCAGCAGTTACAGTAGCGGTGACTCCTACGAGCAGTACTTC.

Only a few counts were recorded for this clone. J is TRBJ1-6 and V is TRBV5-1, with a possible D match to TRBD1 (5 bases). Trimming removed 0 bases at V and 8 bases at J, with 9 bases between. Germline CDR1 is SGHRS and CDR2 is YFSETQ. This CDR3 contains 14 residues. This CDR3 reads CASSLGGGYSPLHF. CDR3 in DNA: TGCGCCAGCAGCTTGGGCGGGGGGTATTCACCCCTCCACTTT.

The chain carries TRBV4-2 and TRBJ2-2; unclear D gene. CDR1 is LGHNA and CDR2 is YNFKEQ in the germline V gene. Trimming removed 1 base at V and 6 bases at J, with 9 bases between. This CDR3 has 14 residues. This chain's CDR3 is CASSQVLTPGELFF. The CDR3 coding sequence is TGTGCCAGCAGCCAAGTGCTGACACCCGGGGAGCTGTTTTTT.

The chain employs TRBV19 and TRBJ1-1, with 11 bases identical to TRBD1. J gave up 0 bases and V 6 bases, and 9 bases lay outside the gene matches. CDR3 length: 17 residues. Germline CDR1 reads LNHDA; CDR2 reads SQIVND (reference sequence). CDR3 in amino acids: CASRMDRGPLMNTEAFF. The CDR3 DNA follows: TGTGCCAGTAGGATGGACAGGGGGCCCTTGATGAACACTGAAGCTTTCTTT.

The chain is built from TRBV10-3 and TRBJ1-3; 7 bases are a match to TRBD1. The CDR3 has 15 residues. From germline, CDR1 is ENHRY and CDR2 SYGVKD. The V gene end was trimmed by 10 bases and the J gene end by 2 bases; junction bases not matched to a gene: 11. As DNA, the CDR3 is TGTGCCACCAATGACAGGGAACTACCTGGAAACACCATATATTTT. Its protein product is CATNDRELPGNTIYF.

The CDR3 here is CASSSLLSSDTQYF. The CDR3 DNA reads as TGTGCCAGCAGCTCTCTACTAAGTTCAGATACGCAGTATTTT. This sequence joins TRBV11-3 and TRBJ2-3; D not certain. The CDR3 loop spans 14 amino acids. From germline, CDR1 is SGHNT and CDR2 YENEEA. With 4 bases removed from V and 4 bases from J, the gap between germline ends came to 12 bases.

The chain uses TRBV28 and TRBJ2-4; D not certain. There are 15 residues in the CDR3. Germline CDR1 is MDHEN and CDR2 is SYDVKM. Trimming took off 2 bases at V and 0 bases at J, with 8 bases between the two ends. The CDR3 is CASSLSPRAKNIQYF. CDR3 DNA sequence: TGTGCCAGCAGTTTAAGTCCCCGAGCCAAAAACATTCAGTACTTC.

V and J are TRBV6-1 and TRBJ2-6; tentatively, D is TRBD1 (6 bases). With 5 bases removed from V and 2 bases from J, the gap between germline ends came to 10 bases. The CDR3 sequence is 15 residues long. Per the germline V gene, CDR1 is MNHNS and CDR2 is SASEGT. DNA for the CDR3: TGTGCCAGCAGTCGCAGGGGCGCTGGGGCCAACGTCCTGACTTTC. It encodes CASSRRGAGANVLTF.

The chain recombines TRBV5-1 with TRBJ1-5; D is undetermined. The CDR3 sequence is 16 residues long. Germline values: CDR1 SGHRS, CDR2 YFSETQ. Trimming shortened V by 5 bases and J by 4 bases, and 19 bases separated the two germline ends. CDR3 protein: CASRPGGGILNQPQHF. CDR3 bases: TGCGCCAGCAGACCCGGAGGAGGGATTTTAAATCAGCCCCAGCATTTT. Using reference TRBV5-1 and TRBJ1-5 for the parts outside the CDR3, the full variable domain is KAGVTQTPRYLIKTRGQQVTLSCSPISGHRSVSWYQQTPGQGLQFLFEYFSETQRNKGNFPGRFSGRQFSNSRSEMNVSTLELGDSALYLCASRPGGGILNQPQHFGDGTRLSIL.

The chain links TRBV2 to TRBJ1-2; perhaps TRBD1 as D (5 bases). Looked up from germline, CDR1 is SNHLY and CDR2 is FYNNEI. Trimming took 2 bases from V and 4 from J, leaving 14 bases between them. CDR3 size: 15 residues. This CDR3 is CASSENGGVSYGYTF. The CDR3 nucleotides are TGTGCCAGCAGTGAAAATGGGGGGGTTAGCTATGGCTACACCTTC. The full variable domain, completed using reference TRBV2 and TRBJ1-2, is EPEVTQTPSHQVTQMGQEVILRCVPISNHLYFYWYRQILGQKVEFLVSFYNNEISEKSEIFDDQFSVERPDGSNFTLKIRSTKLEDSAMYFCASSENGGVSYGYTFGSGTRLTVV.

The chain uses TRBV30 and TRBJ2-3, with D possibly matching TRBD1 (6 bases). CDR3 length equals 13 residues. Per germline, CDR1 GTSNPN and CDR2 SVGIG (reference sequence). V was pared by 3 bases and J by 4 bases, with 11 bases between. The CDR3 protein is CAWRGDNPDTQYF. The CDR3, as DNA: TGTGCCTGGAGGGGGGACAACCCAGATACGCAGTATTTT.

This chain links TRBV6-1 with TRBJ1-1, with 8 bases matching TRBD1. The CDR3 runs 15 residues. Germline V gene sequence: CDR1 MNHNS, CDR2 SASEGT. V shed 5 bases and J 0 bases; nucleotides not matched to a gene: 5. CDR3 sequence (DNA): TGTGCCAGCAGTAAACGGACAGGGCTGAACACTGAAGCTTTCTTT. Translation: CASSKRTGLNTEAFF.

The chain couples TRBV6-1 to TRBJ1-5, with D possibly matching TRBD1 (5 bases). CDR1 and CDR2 (germline): MNHNS, SASEGT. This CDR3 contains 13 residues. The V gene lost 7 bases and the J gene lost 6 bases, with 13 bases spanning the gap. In DNA, the CDR3 is TGTGCCAGCACCCTCAGGGCGGGTCAGCCCCAGCATTTT. It encodes CASTLRAGQPQHF.

This clone has a single count. J is TRBJ2-7 and V is TRBV5-4; 7 positions agree with TRBD2. The J segment lost 2 bases and the V segment lost 4 bases, leaving 12 bases of the junction unmatched. The CDR3 runs 16 residues. Germline V gives CDR1 SGHNT, CDR2 YYREEE (reference sequence). CDR3 amino acids: CASSRGGPNLAYEQYF. CDR3 nucleotides: TGTGCCAGCAGCAGGGGAGGGCCCAACTTAGCCTACGAGCAGTACTTC.